This is a list of T cell receptor beta chains from one sample in a study of CD8 T cells in ankylosing spondylitis. In TCRdb, the 5' RACE reads were re-called with MiXCR into one record per CDR3 protein. This sample has more than 300,000 distinct CDR3 sequences, with roughly 8% found just once. Sequencing was done on a sample of blood, either unsorted or a sorted T cell fraction (not recorded which). Every receptor here comes from a male donor with ankylosing spondylitis. Both conserved end residues are part of each CDR3. D genes are given only for firm matches. Part of the rows lack a size; the others show once, few, many or a class for expanded clones.

>TRBV5-1|TRBJ2-5|many|.
CASGPGQQETQYF
TGCGCCAGCGGGCCCGGACAGCAAGAGACCCAGTACTTC
>TRBV5-1|TRBJ2-7|many|TRBD1
CASSGGQGFHEQYF
TGCGCCAGCAGTGGTGGACAGGGGTTCCACGAGCAGTACTTC
>TRBV15|TRBJ1-3|.|.
CATSRFSLASGNTIYF
TGTGCCACCAGCAGATTCTCATTAGCCTCTGGAAACACCATATATTTT
>TRBV10-3|TRBJ2-6|few|.
CAIYSGANVLTF
TGTGCCATTTACTCTGGGGCCAACGTCCTGACTTTC
>TRBV9|TRBJ2-7|few|.
CASSALTGYEQYF
TGTGCCAGCAGCGCACTGACAGGCTACGAGCAGTACTTC
>TRBV4-3|TRBJ2-1|many|.
CASSQDGTSNEQFF
TGCGCCAGCAGCCAAGACGGGACTTCCAATGAGCAGTTCTTC
>TRBV10-3|TRBJ1-1|many|.
CAISESSKNTEAFF
TGTGCCATCAGTGAGTCGTCAAAGAACACTGAAGCTTTCTTT
>TRBV7-2|TRBJ2-2|few|.
CASSLGAPGAPTGELFF
TGTGCCAGCAGCTTAGGGGCTCCCGGGGCTCCCACCGGGGAGCTGTTTTTT
>TRBV20-1|TRBJ2-3|.|TRBD2
CSARSSGWDTQYF
TGCAGTGCTAGGTCTAGCGGTTGGGATACGCAGTATTTT
>TRBV5-1|TRBJ2-2|few|TRBD2
CASSLAVGTSYTGELFF
TGCGCCAGCAGCTTGGCCGTAGGGACTAGCTATACCGGGGAGCTGTTTTTT
>TRBV12-3/TRBV12-4|TRBJ2-1|few|.
CASSLRGFVLADSYNEQFF
TGTGCCAGCAGTTTAAGGGGCTTCGTGCTAGCAGACTCCTACAATGAGCAGTTCTTC
>TRBV19|TRBJ2-1|few|.
CASSSGGAYNEQFF
TGTGCCAGTAGTAGCGGAGGGGCCTACAATGAGCAGTTCTTC
>TRBV10-3|TRBJ2-7|many|TRBD2
CAITGGAGGTYEQYF
TGTGCCATCACTGGGGGAGCGGGAGGTACCTACGAGCAGTACTTC
>TRBV12-3/TRBV12-4|TRBJ1-1|.|.
CASSFGTRGTEAFF
TGTGCCAGCAGTTTCGGGACACGAGGCACTGAAGCTTTCTTT
>TRBV5-1|TRBJ1-2|few|.
CASSLRGEGNGYTF
TGCGCCAGCAGCTTAAGGGGCGAAGGAAATGGCTACACCTTC
>TRBV6-1|TRBJ1-1|.|.
CASTQGRGTEAFF
TGTGCCAGCACCCAGGGAAGGGGCACTGAAGCTTTCTTT
>TRBV18|TRBJ2-6|.|.
CASSPDIRASGANVLTF
TGTGCCAGCTCACCAGACATCAGGGCCTCTGGGGCCAACGTCCTGACTTTC
>TRBV25-1|TRBJ2-2|few|TRBD1
CASSAHRGDTGELFF
TGTGCCAGCAGTGCCCACAGGGGCGACACCGGGGAGCTGTTTTTT
>TRBV12-3/TRBV12-4|TRBJ2-1|few|.
CASSLLAAQGYNEQFF
TGTGCCAGCAGTTTATTGGCGGCCCAAGGGTACAATGAGCAGTTCTTC
>TRBV5-1|TRBJ2-7|few|TRBD1
CASRTGTGGSYEQYF
TGCGCCAGCCGTACTGGGACAGGGGGCTCCTACGAGCAGTACTTC
>TRBV11-2|TRBJ2-3|.|.
CASSLLRGGGGTDTQYF
TGTGCCAGCAGCTTACTGCGGGGAGGAGGGGGCACAGATACGCAGTATTTT
>TRBV24-1|TRBJ2-5|.|TRBD1
CATSPQGVQETQYF
TGTGCCACCAGCCCACAGGGGGTACAAGAGACCCAGTACTTC
>TRBV28|TRBJ2-2|.|TRBD2
CASIERRASGHTGELFF
TGTGCCAGCATTGAGAGAAGGGCTAGCGGCCACACCGGGGAGCTGTTTTTT
>TRBV5-1|TRBJ2-7|.|TRBD2
CASSLDLAGVYEQYF
TGCGCCAGCAGCTTGGACCTAGCGGGAGTCTACGAGCAGTACTTC
>TRBV7-6|TRBJ2-3|.|.
CASSLSSFGITDTQYF
TGTGCCAGCAGCTTAAGTAGCTTCGGGATCACAGATACGCAGTATTTT
>TRBV19|TRBJ2-7|.|.
CASSPHLVTSPYEQYF
TGTGCCAGTAGTCCCCATCTAGTGACCTCCCCCTACGAGCAGTACTTC
>TRBV7-3|TRBJ2-1|many|.
CASSVLRRLAISYNEQFF
TGTGCCAGCAGCGTCCTAAGGCGGCTAGCGATCTCCTACAATGAGCAGTTCTTC
>TRBV4-3|TRBJ2-2|.|TRBD2
CASSQQLAGVNTGELFF
TGCGCCAGCAGCCAGCAACTAGCGGGAGTAAACACCGGGGAGCTGTTTTTT
>TRBV20-1|TRBJ2-2|.|TRBD2
CSASASGRSNTGELFF
TGCAGTGCTAGCGCGAGCGGGAGGTCGAACACCGGGGAGCTGTTTTTT
>TRBV7-9|TRBJ1-4|many|TRBD1
CASSPDRATNEKLFF
TGTGCCAGCAGCCCCGACAGGGCAACTAATGAAAAACTGTTTTTT
>TRBV25-1|TRBJ2-2|.|TRBD1
CASSDTKTGITGELFF
TGTGCCAGCAGTGACACCAAGACAGGGATCACCGGGGAGCTGTTTTTT
>TRBV6-1|TRBJ2-3|many|TRBD2
CASSQRGSADTQYF
TGTGCCAGCAGCCAACGCGGGAGCGCAGATACGCAGTATTTT
>TRBV12-3/TRBV12-4|TRBJ2-1|many|.
CASRRRTGSMSQFF
TGTGCCAGCAGAAGACGGACTGGTTCAATGAGCCAGTTCTTC
>TRBV7-8|TRBJ2-4|few|.
CASSSRGRGNIQYF
TGTGCCAGCAGCAGTCGGGGGAGAGGGAACATTCAGTACTTC
>TRBV12-3/TRBV12-4|TRBJ2-7|.|TRBD1
CASSLAGDRYSYEQYF
TGTGCCAGCAGTTTAGCGGGGGACAGGTACTCCTACGAGCAGTACTTC
>TRBV4-1|TRBJ1-2|many|TRBD1
CASSQLTGSVGYTF
TGCGCCAGCAGCCAACTGACAGGGTCTGTCGGCTACACCTTC
>TRBV28|TRBJ2-7|.|.
CASSSRDARSYEQYF
TGTGCCAGCAGTTCCCGGGACGCCCGCTCCTACGAGCAGTACTTC
>TRBV28|TRBJ2-7|.|TRBD1
CASSSLRDRLFEQYF
TGTGCCAGCAGTTCTCTCCGGGACAGACTTTTCGAGCAGTACTTC
>TRBV28|TRBJ1-5|.|.
CASSPIMQGSGNQPQHF
TGTGCCAGCAGTCCCATTATGCAGGGTTCGGGCAATCAGCCCCAGCATTTT
>TRBV28|TRBJ2-7|few|.
CASSLRAVSYEQYF
TGTGCCAGCAGTTTACGGGCAGTTTCCTACGAGCAGTACTTC
>TRBV5-6|TRBJ1-1|few|.
CASSLDRVWTEAFF
TGTGCCAGCAGCTTGGACAGGGTTTGGACTGAAGCTTTCTTT
>TRBV20-1|TRBJ1-5|few|.
CSARDPATGGNQPQHF
TGCAGTGCTAGAGATCCCGCTACGGGGGGCAATCAGCCCCAGCATTTT
>TRBV10-3|TRBJ1-2|.|.
CAISEQAGPFGYTF
TGTGCCATCAGTGAGCAAGCGGGCCCCTTTGGCTACACCTTC
>TRBV24-1|TRBJ2-1|.|.
CATIIGAGNEQFF
TGTGCCACCATAATAGGGGCGGGGAATGAGCAGTTCTTC
>TRBV2|TRBJ1-2|.|TRBD1
CASSEWGTDGYTF
TGTGCCAGCAGTGAGTGGGGGACAGATGGCTACACCTTC
>TRBV12-3/TRBV12-4|TRBJ2-7|.|.
CASSHLLGQSSRYEQYF
TGTGCCAGCAGCCACCTTTTAGGGCAATCGAGTAGGTACGAGCAGTACTTC
>TRBV2|TRBJ1-5|.|.
CASSEFSGGGNQPQHF
TGTGCCAGCAGTGAATTTTCGGGAGGTGGCAATCAGCCCCAGCATTTT
>TRBV15|TRBJ1-2|few|.
CATSRDGAYGYTF
TGTGCCACCAGCAGAGATGGCGCCTATGGCTACACCTTC
>TRBV4-1|TRBJ1-5|.|.
CASSQGFQGNQPQHF
TGCGCCAGCAGCCAAGGATTCCAGGGTAATCAGCCCCAGCATTTT